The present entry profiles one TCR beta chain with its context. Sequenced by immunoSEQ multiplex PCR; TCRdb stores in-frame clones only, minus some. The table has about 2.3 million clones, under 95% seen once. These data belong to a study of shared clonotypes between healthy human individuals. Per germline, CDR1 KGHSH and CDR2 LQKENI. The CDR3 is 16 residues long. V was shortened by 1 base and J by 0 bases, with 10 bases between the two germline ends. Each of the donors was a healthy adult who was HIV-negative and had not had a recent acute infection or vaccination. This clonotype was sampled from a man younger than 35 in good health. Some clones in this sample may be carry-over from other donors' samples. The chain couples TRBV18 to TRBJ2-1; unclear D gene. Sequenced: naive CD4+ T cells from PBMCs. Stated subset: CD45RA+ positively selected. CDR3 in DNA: TGTGCCAGCTCACCACTCCGGTACCCCTCCTACAATGAGCAGTTCTTC. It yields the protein CASSPLRYPSYNEQFF.